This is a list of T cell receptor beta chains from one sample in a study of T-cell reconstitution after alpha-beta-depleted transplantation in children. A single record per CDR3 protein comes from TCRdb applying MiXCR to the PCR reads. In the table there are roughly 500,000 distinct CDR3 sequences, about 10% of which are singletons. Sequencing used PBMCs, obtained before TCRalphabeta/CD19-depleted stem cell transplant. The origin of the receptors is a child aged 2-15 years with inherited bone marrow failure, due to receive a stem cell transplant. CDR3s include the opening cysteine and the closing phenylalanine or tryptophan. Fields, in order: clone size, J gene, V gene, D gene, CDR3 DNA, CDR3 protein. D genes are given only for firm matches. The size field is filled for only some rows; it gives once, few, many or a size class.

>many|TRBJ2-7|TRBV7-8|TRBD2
TGTGCCAGCAGCTTACTGGAAGGGACTAGCTACGAGCAGTACTTC
CASSLLEGTSYEQYF
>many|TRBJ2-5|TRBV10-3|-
TGTGCCATCAGTGAGTTCCAGTGGGAGACCCAGTACTTC
CAISEFQWETQYF
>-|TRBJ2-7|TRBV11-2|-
TGTGCCAGCAGCTTAGAAATTCGGCGGGTGAGCTACGAGCAGTACTTC
CASSLEIRRVSYEQYF
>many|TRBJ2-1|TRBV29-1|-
TGCAGCGTTGCTAGGGGGAATGAGCAGTTCTTC
CSVARGNEQFF
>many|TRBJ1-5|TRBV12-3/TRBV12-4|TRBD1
TGTGCCAGCCGAGGGACAGGGTGGAATCAGCCCCAGCATTTT
CASRGTGWNQPQHF
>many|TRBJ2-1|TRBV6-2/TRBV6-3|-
TGTGCCAGCAGTTACCTGGCTACCGCGGGTAATGAGCAGTTCTTC
CASSYLATAGNEQFF
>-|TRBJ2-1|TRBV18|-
TGTGCCAGCTCACCAGGCCGGGACAACTCCTACAATGAGCAGTTCTTC
CASSPGRDNSYNEQFF
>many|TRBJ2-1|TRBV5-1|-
TGCGCCAGCAGTCAGGGACTGGGTGAGCAGTTCTTC
CASSQGLGEQFF
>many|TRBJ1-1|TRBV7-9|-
TGTGCCAGCAGCTCCCAGCCAATCCCTGAAGCTTTCTTT
CASSSQPIPEAFF
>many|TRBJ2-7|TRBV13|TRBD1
TGTGCCAGCAGCTTAGCGTTGGGATCCGGGACAGGGTATTCCTACGAGCAGTACTTC
CASSLALGSGTGYSYEQYF
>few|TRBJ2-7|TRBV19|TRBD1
TGTGCCAGTAGTGACCGGACAGGAGACGAGCAGTACTTC
CASSDRTGDEQYF
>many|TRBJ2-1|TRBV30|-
TGTGCCTGGAGGAAACTTTTATCCTCCTACAATGAGCAGTTCTTC
CAWRKLLSSYNEQFF
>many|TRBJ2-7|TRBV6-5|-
TGTGCCAGCAGTTACCGGGACGCCACCTACGAGCAGTACTTC
CASSYRDATYEQYF
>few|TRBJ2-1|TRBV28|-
TGTGCCAGCAGTCCCCGGTTTGGGCAGGGGAACAATGAGCAGTTCTTC
CASSPRFGQGNNEQFF
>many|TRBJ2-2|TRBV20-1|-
TGCAGTCCGGCTCGGGACACCGGGGAGCTGTTTTTT
CSPARDTGELFF